This TCR beta chain was captured by sequencing in a study of T cells after yellow fever vaccination. UMIs were added to TCR cDNA along with a universal primer site when it was made by 5'RACE template switching. TCRdb reprocessed the 5' RACE reads via MiXCR and lists one record per CDR3 protein. The profile shows some 350,000 distinct CDR3 sequences, 3% to 4.5% of them singletons. This clonotype has only a few counts. The antigen is undetermined. General study results and limits: Sorted repertoires could include abundant contaminating clonotypes from bulk cells. After the booster, 96% of CD4 and approximately 90% of CD8 primary-response clones were re-detected. Clonotypes shared by both compartments, CD4 and CD8, made up a small share.

This CDR3 comprises 14 residues. Germline values: CDR1 MNHEY, CDR2 SVGEGT. The germline V and J ends were trimmed by 6 bases and 3 bases, with 14 bases remaining between them. The sequences come from PBMCs, collected 5 days after the yellow fever booster vaccination. The chain recombines TRBV6-2 or TRBV6-3 with TRBJ1-1, with no clear D. The receptor was derived from a man between 18 and 29 years old who received the YFV17D yellow fever vaccine. CDR3 loop: CASSSLRRHTEAFF. The CDR3 DNA reads as TGTGCCAGCAGCTCCCTCAGACGCCACACTGAAGCTTTCTTT.